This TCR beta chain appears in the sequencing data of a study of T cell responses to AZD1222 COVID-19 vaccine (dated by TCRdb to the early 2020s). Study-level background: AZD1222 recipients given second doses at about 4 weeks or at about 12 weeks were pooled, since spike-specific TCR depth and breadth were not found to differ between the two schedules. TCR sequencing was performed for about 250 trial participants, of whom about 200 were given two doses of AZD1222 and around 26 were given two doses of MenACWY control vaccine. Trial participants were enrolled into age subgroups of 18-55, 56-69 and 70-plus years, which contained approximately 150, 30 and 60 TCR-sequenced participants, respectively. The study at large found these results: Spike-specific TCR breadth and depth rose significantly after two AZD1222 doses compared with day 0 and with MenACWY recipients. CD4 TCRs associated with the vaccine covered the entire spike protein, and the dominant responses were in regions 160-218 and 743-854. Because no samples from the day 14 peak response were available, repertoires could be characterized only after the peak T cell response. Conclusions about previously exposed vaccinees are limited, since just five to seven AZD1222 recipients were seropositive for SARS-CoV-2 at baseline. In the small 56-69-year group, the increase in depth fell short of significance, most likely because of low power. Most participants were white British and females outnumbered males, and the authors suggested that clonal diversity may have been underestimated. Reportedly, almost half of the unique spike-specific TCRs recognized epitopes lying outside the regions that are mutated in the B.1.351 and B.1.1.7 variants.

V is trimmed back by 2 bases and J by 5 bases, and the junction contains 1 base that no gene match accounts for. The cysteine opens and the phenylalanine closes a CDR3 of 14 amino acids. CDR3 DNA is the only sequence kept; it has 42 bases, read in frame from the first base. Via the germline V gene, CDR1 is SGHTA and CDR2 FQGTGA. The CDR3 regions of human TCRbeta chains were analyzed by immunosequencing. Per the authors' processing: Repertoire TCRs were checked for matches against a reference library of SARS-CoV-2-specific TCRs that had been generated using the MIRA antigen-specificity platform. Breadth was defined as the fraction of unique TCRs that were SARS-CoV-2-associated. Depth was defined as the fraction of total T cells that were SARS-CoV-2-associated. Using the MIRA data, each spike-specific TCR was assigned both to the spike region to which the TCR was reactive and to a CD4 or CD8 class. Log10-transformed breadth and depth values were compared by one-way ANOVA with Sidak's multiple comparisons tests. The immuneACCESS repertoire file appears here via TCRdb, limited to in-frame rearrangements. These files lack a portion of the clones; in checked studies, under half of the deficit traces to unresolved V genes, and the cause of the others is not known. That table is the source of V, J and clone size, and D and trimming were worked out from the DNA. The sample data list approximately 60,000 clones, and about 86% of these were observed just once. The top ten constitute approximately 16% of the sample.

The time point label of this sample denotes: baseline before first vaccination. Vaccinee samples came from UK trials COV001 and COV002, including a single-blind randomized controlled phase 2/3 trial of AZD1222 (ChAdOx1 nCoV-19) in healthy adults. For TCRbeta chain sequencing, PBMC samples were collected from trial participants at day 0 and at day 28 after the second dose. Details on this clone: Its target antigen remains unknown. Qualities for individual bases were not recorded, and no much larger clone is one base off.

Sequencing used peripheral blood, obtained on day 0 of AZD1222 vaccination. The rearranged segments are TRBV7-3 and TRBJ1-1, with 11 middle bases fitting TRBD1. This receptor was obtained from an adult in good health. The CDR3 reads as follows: CASSLGQGATEAFF. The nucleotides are TGTGCCAGCAGCTTAGGACAGGGGGCAACTGAAGCTTTCTTT. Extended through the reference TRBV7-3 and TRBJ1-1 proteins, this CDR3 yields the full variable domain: GAGVSQTPSNKVTEKGKYVELRCDPISGHTALYWYRQSLGQGPEFLIYFQGTGAADDSGLPNDRFFAVRPEGSVSTLKIQRTERGDSAVYLCASSLGQGATEAFFGQGTRLTVV.